The T cell receptor (beta chain) described here comes from a study of cytomegalovirus exposure and HLA in healthy donors. Study outcomes and limitations: HLA-A and HLA-B allele assignments for most subjects were reportedly predicted accurately using TCR beta sequences.

About this clone itself: Its antigen remains unidentified.

Use of 60 Vbeta and 13 Jbeta primers characterized the PCR. Produced via immunoSEQ multiplex PCR; TCRdb's table is partial and in-frame only. The sample shows 150,000 to 200,000 clones, about 77% of them seen only once. The source is a woman in her thirties or forties in good health and CMV-seropositive. Sequencing was done on a sample of PBMCs.

The chain's CDR3 is CASSPSGGKNYGYTF. Written as DNA, the CDR3 is TGTGCCAGCAGTCCCTCAGGGGGAAAGAACTATGGCTACACCTTC. The chain couples TRBV27 to TRBJ1-2, with 7 nucleotides matching TRBD1. The trim removed 5 bases at V and 2 bases at J, leaving 8 bases unmatched. This CDR3 region has 15 residues. Per germline, CDR1 MNHEY and CDR2 SMNVEV (reference sequence).